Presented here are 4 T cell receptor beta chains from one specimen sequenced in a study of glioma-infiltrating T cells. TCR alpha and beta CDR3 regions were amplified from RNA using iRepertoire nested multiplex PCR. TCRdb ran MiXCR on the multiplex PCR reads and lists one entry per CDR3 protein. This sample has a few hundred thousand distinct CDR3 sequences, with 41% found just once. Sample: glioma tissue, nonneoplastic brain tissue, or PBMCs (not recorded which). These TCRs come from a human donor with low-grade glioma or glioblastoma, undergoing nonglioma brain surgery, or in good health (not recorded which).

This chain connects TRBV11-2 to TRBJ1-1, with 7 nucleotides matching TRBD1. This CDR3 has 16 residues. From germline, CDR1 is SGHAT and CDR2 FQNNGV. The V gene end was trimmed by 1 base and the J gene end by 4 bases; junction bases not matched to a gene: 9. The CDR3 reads CASSLGRGRGVTEAFF. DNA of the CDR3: TGTGCCAGCAGCTTAGGGAGGGGGCGAGGGGTCACTGAAGCTTTCTTT.

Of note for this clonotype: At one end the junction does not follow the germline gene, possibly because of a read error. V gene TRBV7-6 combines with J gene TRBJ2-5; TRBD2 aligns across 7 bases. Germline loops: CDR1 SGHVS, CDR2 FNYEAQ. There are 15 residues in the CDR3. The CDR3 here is CASSFGLGEQETRYF. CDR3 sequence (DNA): TGTGCCAGCAGCTTTGGACTAGGGGAACAAGAGACCCGGTACTTC.

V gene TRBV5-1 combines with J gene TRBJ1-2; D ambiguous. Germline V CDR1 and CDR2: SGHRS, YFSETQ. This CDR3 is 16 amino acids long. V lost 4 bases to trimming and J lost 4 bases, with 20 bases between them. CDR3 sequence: CASSPSTGYIPYGYTF. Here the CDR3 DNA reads TGCGCCAGCAGCCCCTCTACGGGGTACATCCCCTATGGCTACACCTTC.

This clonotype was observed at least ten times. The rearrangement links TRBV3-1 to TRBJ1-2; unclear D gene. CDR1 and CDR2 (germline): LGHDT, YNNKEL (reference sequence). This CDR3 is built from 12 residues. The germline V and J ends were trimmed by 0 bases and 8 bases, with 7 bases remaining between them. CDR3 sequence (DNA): TGTGCCAGCAGCCAAGATCGGTTGGGCTACACCTTC. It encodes CASSQDRLGYTF.